The entry below gives a single T cell receptor (beta chain) sequence along with its context. This record comes from a study of blood T cell repertoires in COVID-19. Study details: Donors in the United States, Italy and Spain gave samples during acute or convalescent COVID-19. Sources were T cells, B-cell-depleted T cells, or PBMCs; the material itself was cDNA or gDNA.

The repertoire was sequenced with immunoSEQ multiplex PCR; TCRdb's copy has only in-frame clones and lacks some. Of roughly 150,000 clones listed, roughly 93% are singletons. Seattle patient enrollment occurred during active infection, with longitudinal follow-up thereafter. This CDR3 is 17 amino acids long. The sequencing input was peripheral blood. The chain carries TRBV21-1 and TRBJ2-1; the table assigns TRBD2, which was not confirmed against the DNA. TRBV21-1 corresponds to a pseudogene. The source is a man aged 18 to 35 with COVID-19, enrolled during active disease. CDR3 in amino acids: CASSKRIAGVRRNEQFF. The CDR3 region has the DNA TGTGCCAGCAGCAAACGTATAGCGGGAGTCAGGAGGAATGAGCAGTTCTTC.